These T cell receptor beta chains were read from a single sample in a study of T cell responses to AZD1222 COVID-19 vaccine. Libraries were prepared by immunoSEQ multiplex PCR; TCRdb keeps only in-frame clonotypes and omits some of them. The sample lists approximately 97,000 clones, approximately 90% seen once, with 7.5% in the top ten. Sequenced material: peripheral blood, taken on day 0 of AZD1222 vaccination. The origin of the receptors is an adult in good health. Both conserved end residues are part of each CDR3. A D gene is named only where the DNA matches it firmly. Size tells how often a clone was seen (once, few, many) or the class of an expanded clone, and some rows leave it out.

TGTGCCAGCAGCCGACTGGGACCCCGGAATGAAAAACTGTTTTTT,CASSRLGPRNEKLFF,TRBJ1-4,-,TRBV11-2,-
TGTGCCAGCAGCCAACTCGGACAGTACCCTGGAAACACCATATATTTT,CASSQLGQYPGNTIYF,TRBJ1-3,-,TRBV5-6,-
TGTGCCATCAGCAGGACAGGGGACTCTGGCTACACCTTC,CAISRTGDSGYTF,TRBJ1-2,TRBD1,TRBV10-3,-
TGTGCCAGCCGTCCGACAGCTCTGACGAACACTGAAGCTTTCTTT,CASRPTALTNTEAFF,TRBJ1-1,-,TRBV6-5,-
TGTGCCAGCAGTTTATGGGGTGCCCAATTGAACACTGAAGCTTTCTTT,CASSLWGAQLNTEAFF,TRBJ1-1,-,TRBV28,-
TGTGCCTGGAAAGGAATCGGAAACACCATATATTTT,CAWKGIGNTIYF,TRBJ1-3,-,TRBV30,-
TGTGCCAGCAGTCGGACAGCTTTTAATTCACCCCTCCACTTT,CASSRTAFNSPLHF,TRBJ1-6,-,TRBV3-1/TRBV3-2,-
TGTGCCAGCAGTTCGGCCAGGTACGAGCAGTACTTC,CASSSARYEQYF,TRBJ2-7,-,TRBV6-5,-
TGTGCCAGCAGCTGGACAGTGGATGGCTACACCTTC,CASSWTVDGYTF,TRBJ1-2,-,TRBV5-6,-
TGCAGCGTCCGGGACAGAGCGAACACCGGGGAGCTGTTTTTT,CSVRDRANTGELFF,TRBJ2-2,TRBD1,TRBV29-1,-
TGCGCCAGCAGCTTGGGGTCGGGAAACACCGGGGAGCTGTTTTTT,CASSLGSGNTGELFF,TRBJ2-2,-,TRBV5-1,-
TGTGCCAGCAGCTTGCGCGGGACGTACACTGAAGCTTTCTTT,CASSLRGTYTEAFF,TRBJ1-1,-,TRBV5-4,-
TGTGCCAGCAGCTTAGGTTCAGGGCCGCCCTCCTATAATTCACCCCTCCACTTT,CASSLGSGPPSYNSPLHF,TRBJ1-6,-,TRBV7-9,-
TGCGCCAGCAGCAAGGGACAGGAAAATCAGCCCCAGCATTTT,CASSKGQENQPQHF,TRBJ1-5,TRBD1,TRBV5-1,-
TGTGCCAGCAGTTACCAGGGGGCTGACACTGAAGCTTTCTTT,CASSYQGADTEAFF,TRBJ1-1,TRBD1,TRBV6-5,-
TGCGCCAGCAGCTTCGCAGGGGGCCTTACTAATGAAAAACTGTTTTTT,CASSFAGGLTNEKLFF,TRBJ1-4,TRBD1,TRBV5-1,-
TGTGCCAGCAGCCCTAGCACAGATACGCAGTATTTT,CASSPSTDTQYF,TRBJ2-3,-,TRBV7-9,-
TGTGCCAGCACCGCCGGACAGGGCCCCCTTTTTGGCTACACCTTC,CASTAGQGPLFGYTF,TRBJ1-2,TRBD1,TRBV2,-
TGCGCCAGCAGCTTGGATGCAGGGTTTCGTGGCTACACCTTC,CASSLDAGFRGYTF,TRBJ1-2,-,TRBV5-1,-
TGTGCCAGCAGTTACCCAGGGACAGATACGCAGTATTTT,CASSYPGTDTQYF,TRBJ2-3,-,TRBV6-5,once
TGTGCCTGGGCCCAGGGGTCCACCTACGAGCAGTACTTC,CAWAQGSTYEQYF,TRBJ2-7,-,TRBV30,-
TGTGCCAGCAAGACCGGGACAGGGCCCCACGAGCAGTACTTC,CASKTGTGPHEQYF,TRBJ2-7,TRBD1,TRBV7-2,-
TGCGCCAGCAGTCCCAGGGGGCGAGGAAACACTGAAGCTTTCTTT,CASSPRGRGNTEAFF,TRBJ1-1,TRBD1,TRBV10-1,-
TGCAGCGTTGAAGAGGGGGGAGGAGGCAATCAGCCCCAGCATTTT,CSVEEGGGGNQPQHF,TRBJ1-5,-,TRBV29-1,-
TGTGCCAGCAGCAGCGGGGCAGGGCGGGTAGTACCCTATAATTCACCCCTCCACTTT,CASSSGAGRVVPYNSPLHF,TRBJ1-6,-,TRBV28,-
TGTGCCAGTAGTATACGGTCGAGTGTGCTGGTCCACGGCTACACCTTC,CASSIRSSVLVHGYTF,TRBJ1-2,-,TRBV19,-
TGTGCCAGCAGACCCCACGGGGGGGGAGATACGCAGTATTTT,CASRPHGGGDTQYF,TRBJ2-3,TRBD2,TRBV28,-
TGTGCCAGCAGTGTCGGACTAGCGGATTTAGATACGCAGTATTTT,CASSVGLADLDTQYF,TRBJ2-3,TRBD2,TRBV6-4,-
TGTGCCACCTCCCCGGCGGGACAGGGAAGAGCGAATGGCTACACCTTC,CATSPAGQGRANGYTF,TRBJ1-2,TRBD1,TRBV19,-